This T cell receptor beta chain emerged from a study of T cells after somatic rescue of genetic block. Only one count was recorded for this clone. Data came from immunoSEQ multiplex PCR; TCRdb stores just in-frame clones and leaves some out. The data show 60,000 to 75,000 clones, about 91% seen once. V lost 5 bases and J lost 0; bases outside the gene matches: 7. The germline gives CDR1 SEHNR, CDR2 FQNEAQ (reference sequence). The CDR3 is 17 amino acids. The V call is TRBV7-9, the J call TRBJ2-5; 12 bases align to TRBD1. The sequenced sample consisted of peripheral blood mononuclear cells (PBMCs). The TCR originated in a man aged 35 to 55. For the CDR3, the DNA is TGTGCCAGCAGCCGGGGACAGGGGGCGGTCAACCAAGAGACCCAGTACTTC. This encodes CASSRGQGAVNQETQYF.